Sequencing of this TCR beta chain was carried out in a study of blood T cells in healthy people across ages. Per individual sample, total RNA of at least 5 micrograms was extracted. Study-wide results and caveats: Possibly confounding the expanded clonotype changes was the fact that donor CMV status was unknown. Naive CD4+ cells and diversity were both higher in long-lived donors than in aged donors.

Germline assignment: CDR1 MNHNS and CDR2 SASEGT. Trimming shortened V by 8 bases and J by 5 bases, and 24 bases separated the two germline ends. The CDR3 is 16 amino acids. For the second PCR, which ran for about 6 to 12 cycles, a sample-barcoded 5' primer and a J-beta primer mix were used. The template-switch adaptor, which had 12 random nucleotides, put a tag on each cDNA molecule. MiXCR was run by TCRdb on the 5' RACE reads, yielding one entry per CDR3 protein. The repertoire consists of about 670,000 distinct CDR3 sequences, with around 41% occurring once and the leading ten covering 30%. With regard to this clonotype: Its antigen is not known.

Specimen: blood. This sequence was found in an elderly man in good health. The genes are TRBV6-1 and TRBJ1-2; D gene unclear. The DNA of the CDR3 is TGTGCCAGCGGTACTTCTCAGGTGCGAAGCCAATATGGCTACACCTTC. It encodes CASGTSQVRSQYGYTF.